This is a list of T cell receptor beta chains from one sample in a study of cytomegalovirus exposure and HLA in healthy donors. Here immunoSEQ multiplex PCR was the method, and the copy in TCRdb shows in-frame clones only, minus some. The sample yields 160,000 or so clones, under 90% seen once. Input material: PBMCs. These receptors all come from a man between 18 and 35 years old in good health and CMV-seronegative. Each CDR3 is given with its conserved first and last residue. The order of the fields is clone size, V gene, J gene, D gene, CDR3 DNA, CDR3 protein. The D gene is left open where the match is weak. Size tells how often a clone was seen (once, few, many) or the class of an expanded clone, and some rows leave it out.

clone size: .; V gene: TRBV12-1; J gene: TRBJ2-5; D gene: .; CDR3 DNA: TGTGCCAGCAGCCCACCCCGGGACACCCCTCCCGAGACCCAGTACTTC; CDR3 protein: CASSPPRDTPPETQYF
clone size: .; V gene: TRBV28; J gene: TRBJ2-7; D gene: .; CDR3 DNA: TGTGCCAGCAGTTCCGTCGGGGATCCTTTGGGCGAGCAGTACTTC; CDR3 protein: CASSSVGDPLGEQYF
clone size: .; V gene: TRBV10-3; J gene: TRBJ2-5; D gene: .; CDR3 DNA: TGTGCCATCAGTGTGGCGGGCCAAGAGACCCAGTACTTC; CDR3 protein: CAISVAGQETQYF
clone size: .; V gene: TRBV9; J gene: TRBJ1-2; D gene: TRBD1; CDR3 DNA: TGTGCCAGCAGAGGGACAGGGTTGATTCTCACCTTC; CDR3 protein: CASRGTGLILTF
clone size: .; V gene: TRBV28; J gene: TRBJ1-3; D gene: .; CDR3 DNA: TGTGCCAGCAGGAGTGAAATCTACTCTGGAAACACCATATATTTT; CDR3 protein: CASRSEIYSGNTIYF
clone size: .; V gene: TRBV28; J gene: TRBJ1-6; D gene: TRBD1; CDR3 DNA: TGTGCCAGCAGTTCTACTCCACGGACAGGGAGAAATTCACCCCTCCACTTT; CDR3 protein: CASSSTPRTGRNSPLHF
clone size: .; V gene: TRBV6-1; J gene: TRBJ1-5; D gene: TRBD1; CDR3 DNA: TGTGCCAGCAGTATCGACAGGGCCGGTAATCAGCCCCAGCATTTT; CDR3 protein: CASSIDRAGNQPQHF
clone size: .; V gene: TRBV7-9; J gene: TRBJ1-6; D gene: .; CDR3 DNA: TGTGCCAGCGAAAACGGGGGGGATAATTCACCCCTCCACTTT; CDR3 protein: CASENGGDNSPLHF
clone size: .; V gene: TRBV6-6; J gene: TRBJ1-6; D gene: .; CDR3 DNA: TGTGCCAGCAGTTACCCGGAGCGGGATTCACCCCTCCACTTT; CDR3 protein: CASSYPERDSPLHF
clone size: .; V gene: TRBV18; J gene: TRBJ2-1; D gene: .; CDR3 DNA: TGTGCCAGCTCACCAGACTCCCCAGATGAGCAGTTCTTC; CDR3 protein: CASSPDSPDEQFF
clone size: .; V gene: TRBV18; J gene: TRBJ1-5; D gene: .; CDR3 DNA: TGTGCCAGCTCACGACGGGAGAGCAATCAGCCCCAGCATTTT; CDR3 protein: CASSRRESNQPQHF
clone size: few; V gene: TRBV5-1; J gene: TRBJ1-1; D gene: .; CDR3 DNA: TGCGCCAGCAGCTTGTTAATAGGGGGTAACGGGATAAACACTGAAGCTTTCTTT; CDR3 protein: CASSLLIGGNGINTEAFF
clone size: .; V gene: TRBV4-1; J gene: TRBJ2-7; D gene: .; CDR3 DNA: TGCGCCAGCAGCCAAGAGGCCAGGGGTTTCTACGAGCAGTACTTC; CDR3 protein: CASSQEARGFYEQYF
clone size: .; V gene: TRBV7-2; J gene: TRBJ2-7; D gene: TRBD2; CDR3 DNA: TGTGCCAGCACCCTCCTTCCGGGAGGAAACGAGCAGTACTTC; CDR3 protein: CASTLLPGGNEQYF
clone size: .; V gene: TRBV5-4; J gene: TRBJ2-7; D gene: .; CDR3 DNA: TGTGCCAGCAGCTTTGGCCTCGAGCAGTACTTC; CDR3 protein: CASSFGLEQYF
clone size: few; V gene: TRBV7-9; J gene: TRBJ1-2; D gene: .; CDR3 DNA: TGTGCCAGCAGCTCCGGCGGTTATGGCTACACCTTC; CDR3 protein: CASSSGGYGYTF
clone size: .; V gene: TRBV7-2; J gene: TRBJ2-1; D gene: .; CDR3 DNA: TGTGCCAGCAGCCCCCGACCAGGTGGTGAGCAGTTCTTC; CDR3 protein: CASSPRPGGEQFF
clone size: .; V gene: TRBV27; J gene: TRBJ1-5; D gene: TRBD1; CDR3 DNA: TGTGCCAGCAGTTCACGATCCACCGGGACAGGGAACCAGCCCCAGCATTTT; CDR3 protein: CASSSRSTGTGNQPQHF
clone size: .; V gene: TRBV19; J gene: TRBJ2-3; D gene: .; CDR3 DNA: TGTGCCAGTAGTATCGAGGAGGGAGATACGCAGTATTTT; CDR3 protein: CASSIEEGDTQYF
clone size: .; V gene: TRBV19; J gene: TRBJ1-6; D gene: TRBD1; CDR3 DNA: TGTGCCAGTAGTATCGGGAACAGGGGAATTGGTTCACCCCTCCACTTT; CDR3 protein: CASSIGNRGIGSPLHF
clone size: .; V gene: TRBV30; J gene: TRBJ1-6; D gene: TRBD1; CDR3 DNA: TGTGCCTGGAAACAAACCGGGACAGGGGGCTCACCCCTCCACTTT; CDR3 protein: CAWKQTGTGGSPLHF
clone size: .; V gene: TRBV5-3; J gene: TRBJ1-4; D gene: .; CDR3 DNA: TGTGCCAGAAGCTTGCCAGGGGTTAATGAAAAACTGTTTTTT; CDR3 protein: CARSLPGVNEKLFF
clone size: .; V gene: TRBV29-1; J gene: TRBJ2-1; D gene: TRBD2; CDR3 DNA: TGCAGCGTTCCAGCGGGAGGGTTTCGCCCTGAGCAGTTCTTC; CDR3 protein: CSVPAGGFRPEQFF
clone size: .; V gene: TRBV5-6; J gene: TRBJ1-1; D gene: .; CDR3 DNA: TGTGCCAGCAGCTATATAGGAGGCACTGAAGCTTTCTTT; CDR3 protein: CASSYIGGTEAFF
clone size: .; V gene: TRBV5-1; J gene: TRBJ2-7; D gene: TRBD1; CDR3 DNA: TGCGCCAGCAGAGACCCGACAGGGAACTACGAGCAGTACTTC; CDR3 protein: CASRDPTGNYEQYF
clone size: .; V gene: TRBV7-2; J gene: TRBJ1-5; D gene: .; CDR3 DNA: TGTGCCAGCAGCTCTTATCACAGGGATCAGCCCCAGCATTTT; CDR3 protein: CASSSYHRDQPQHF
clone size: .; V gene: TRBV7-2; J gene: TRBJ2-1; D gene: TRBD2; CDR3 DNA: TGTGCCAGCGGGAGGGGTTCGAGCTCCTACAATGAGCAGTTCTTC; CDR3 protein: CASGRGSSSYNEQFF
clone size: .; V gene: TRBV7-8; J gene: TRBJ2-3; D gene: .; CDR3 DNA: TGTGCCAGCAGCTTCCGGTTAAGAGATACGCAGTATTTT; CDR3 protein: CASSFRLRDTQYF
clone size: .; V gene: TRBV19; J gene: TRBJ1-1; D gene: .; CDR3 DNA: TGTGCCAGTACTGTGGCAGTCAACACTGAAGCTTTCTTT; CDR3 protein: CASTVAVNTEAFF
clone size: .; V gene: TRBV5-4; J gene: TRBJ1-4; D gene: TRBD1; CDR3 DNA: TGTGCCAGCAGCACGACAGGGGTGGTGACTAATGAAAAACTGTTTTTT; CDR3 protein: CASSTTGVVTNEKLFF
clone size: .; V gene: TRBV5-6; J gene: TRBJ1-2; D gene: .; CDR3 DNA: TGTGCCAGCAGCTCGGACACTAACTATGGCTACACCTTC; CDR3 protein: CASSSDTNYGYTF
clone size: .; V gene: TRBV5-6; J gene: TRBJ1-4; D gene: TRBD1; CDR3 DNA: TGTGCCAGCACCACCTGGGACAGGGGAGGTGATAATGAAAAACTGTTTTTT; CDR3 protein: CASTTWDRGGDNEKLFF
clone size: few; V gene: TRBV6-1; J gene: TRBJ1-4; D gene: TRBD1; CDR3 DNA: TGTGCCAGCAGTGAAGCGCCCCAGGGGGCAACTAATGAAAAACTGTTTTTT; CDR3 protein: CASSEAPQGATNEKLFF
clone size: .; V gene: TRBV10-3; J gene: TRBJ1-6; D gene: .; CDR3 DNA: TGTGCCATCAGTGAGAGGGGGGGTCTGAGCTCCTATAATTCACCCCTCCACTTT; CDR3 protein: CAISERGGLSSYNSPLHF
clone size: .; V gene: TRBV28; J gene: TRBJ2-4; D gene: .; CDR3 DNA: TGTGCCAGCAACCCAATAACCCCCGGGGGACCCGCAAACATTCAGTACTTC; CDR3 protein: CASNPITPGGPANIQYF
clone size: .; V gene: TRBV5-1; J gene: TRBJ1-6; D gene: .; CDR3 DNA: TGCGCCAGCAGCTTGGAGGGGAGGAATTCACCCCTCCACTTT; CDR3 protein: CASSLEGRNSPLHF
clone size: .; V gene: TRBV5-5; J gene: TRBJ1-2; D gene: .; CDR3 DNA: TGTGCCAGCAGCTCATTACAGGGCAGGAATGGCTACACCTTC; CDR3 protein: CASSSLQGRNGYTF
clone size: once; V gene: TRBV7-6; J gene: TRBJ2-7; D gene: TRBD1; CDR3 DNA: TGTGCCAGCAGCCCCCGAGCGGGACAGGGTTTTACCTACGAGCAGTACTTC; CDR3 protein: CASSPRAGQGFTYEQYF
clone size: .; V gene: TRBV7-2; J gene: TRBJ1-2; D gene: TRBD1; CDR3 DNA: TGTGCCAGCAGCTCGGGACAGCAATACCCCTACACCTTC; CDR3 protein: CASSSGQQYPYTF
clone size: .; V gene: TRBV27; J gene: TRBJ1-1; D gene: .; CDR3 DNA: TGTGCCCCCCGGGGGGGACTGGGTCTAGGCAGAGAAGCTTTCTTT; CDR3 protein: CAPRGGLGLGREAFF
clone size: .; V gene: TRBV5-1; J gene: TRBJ1-1; D gene: .; CDR3 DNA: TGCGCCAGCAGCTTGGAAGGCAGGGCGGGGACTGAAGCTTTCTTT; CDR3 protein: CASSLEGRAGTEAFF
clone size: few; V gene: TRBV6-6; J gene: TRBJ2-1; D gene: TRBD1; CDR3 DNA: TGTGCCAGCAGGGATGGGACAGGGTGGACCTACAATGAGCAGTTCTTC; CDR3 protein: CASRDGTGWTYNEQFF
clone size: .; V gene: TRBV9; J gene: TRBJ2-7; D gene: .; CDR3 DNA: TGTGCCAGCAGCACTAGCAGGAGCTCCTACGAGCAGTACTTC; CDR3 protein: CASSTSRSSYEQYF
clone size: .; V gene: TRBV7-9; J gene: TRBJ1-2; D gene: .; CDR3 DNA: TGTTCCAGCAGCTCAGAGGGAGCTATTGTCCGCTACACCTTC; CDR3 protein: CSSSSEGAIVRYTF
clone size: .; V gene: TRBV20-1; J gene: TRBJ2-7; D gene: .; CDR3 DNA: TGCAGTACGGTTACTATCTTCCAGCAGTACTTC; CDR3 protein: CSTVTIFQQYF
clone size: .; V gene: TRBV2; J gene: TRBJ1-4; D gene: TRBD1; CDR3 DNA: TGTGCCAGCAGTACTGACAGGGGGGATGAAAAACTGTTTTTT; CDR3 protein: CASSTDRGDEKLFF
clone size: few; V gene: TRBV19; J gene: TRBJ1-6; D gene: TRBD1; CDR3 DNA: TGTGCCAGTAGACCATCGGGACAGGGCTATAATTCACCCCTCCACTTT; CDR3 protein: CASRPSGQGYNSPLHF
clone size: .; V gene: TRBV11-3; J gene: TRBJ2-1; D gene: TRBD2; CDR3 DNA: TGTGCCAGCAGCGGGACTAACAAAAATGAGCAGTTCTTC; CDR3 protein: CASSGTNKNEQFF
clone size: .; V gene: TRBV27; J gene: TRBJ1-2; D gene: TRBD1; CDR3 DNA: TGTGCCAGCAGTCCTCCGGGACAGGCGATCTATGGCTACACCTTC; CDR3 protein: CASSPPGQAIYGYTF